The sequence of this T cell receptor (beta chain) was determined in a study of patients and donors after allogeneic stem cell transplantation. This CDR3 has 15 amino acids. V was cut by 3 bases and J by 2 bases, with 14 bases left in between. Looked up from germline, CDR1 is MNHEY and CDR2 is SVGEGT. TCRdb re-derived calls from the RT-PCR reads in MiXCR, one entry per CDR3 protein. The data show about 230,000 distinct CDR3 sequences, with roughly 15% seen just once and roughly 10% held by the top ten. The V gene is TRBV6-2 or TRBV6-3, the J gene TRBJ2-7; possible D gene TRBD2, 6 bases. The sequence was obtained from a human donor who was either an allogeneic HSCT recipient or a stem cell or donor lymphocyte infusion donor (not recorded which). It is not recorded whose cells these are; they may come from a transplant donor. Sequenced: blood, either unsorted or a sorted T cell fraction (not recorded which). CDR3 loop: CASSYIGTPTYEQYF. CDR3 bases: TGTGCCAGCAGTTATATAGGGACTCCGACCTACGAGCAGTACTTC.